This entry lists 10 T cell receptor beta chains sequenced from one sample in a study of T cell repertoires in cytomegalovirus infection. Using its own MiXCR run on the reads, TCRdb lists one record per CDR3 protein. The table has around 530,000 distinct CDR3 sequences, approximately 16% seen once. The sequenced material came from CD8+ T cells from PBMCs. These receptor sequences come from a human donor in good health (CMV status not recorded). Some clones in this sample may be carry-over from other donors' samples.

The rearrangement joins TRBV7-9 to TRBJ2-7; D gene uncertain. Germline CDR1 SEHNR, CDR2 FQNEAQ (reference sequence). Trimming took 5 bases from V and 6 from J, leaving 11 bases between them. This CDR3 has 12 amino acids. CDR3 loop: CASSPLSSEQYF. The CDR3 nucleotides read TGTGCCAGCAGCCCCCTCTCGAGCGAGCAGTACTTC.

This clonotype was seen at least ten times. The CDR3 region has the DNA TGTGCCAGCTGTTGGGGAGCGGGAGATCACAATGAGCAGTTCTTC. Encoded protein: CASCWGAGDHNEQFF. This chain connects TRBV27 to TRBJ2-1; 8 bases are a match to TRBD2. The CDR3 loop spans 15 amino acids. V gave up 8 bases and J gave up 5 bases; unmatched junction bases: 11. Germline loops: CDR1 MNHEY, CDR2 SMNVEV (reference sequence).

V is TRBV28 and J is TRBJ2-6; possible D gene TRBD1, 6 bases. With 6 bases removed from V and 3 bases from J, the gap between germline ends came to 9 bases. CDR1 MDHEN and CDR2 SYDVKM come from the germline V gene. The CDR3 is 14 amino acids. In nucleotides, the CDR3 is TGTGCCAGCAGCCGAGGGGGTGGGGCCAACGTCCTGACTTTC. Translated, it gives CASSRGGGANVLTF. The whole variable domain, filled in from reference TRBV28 and TRBJ2-6, reads DVKVTQSSRYLVKRTGEKVFLECVQDMDHENMFWYRQDPGLGLRLIYFSYDVKMKEKGDIPEGYSVSREKKERFSLILESASTNQTSMYLCASSRGGGANVLTFGAGSRLTVL.

About this clonotype itself: The germline gene is not matched at one end of the junction; a read error may be the cause. The gene calls are TRBV4-1 and TRBJ2-1; D may match TRBD1 or TRBD2 (5 bases each). CDR1 is MGHRA and CDR2 is YSYEKL in the germline V gene. The CDR3 is 14 residues long. The CDR3 protein is CASSQGRLDNEKFF. The CDR3 nucleotides are TGCGCCAGCAGCCAGGGACGACTTGACAATGAGAAGTTCTTC.

The sample holds many counts of this clonotype. The chain links TRBV6-5 to TRBJ2-1; tentatively, D is TRBD1 (5 bases). V lost 3 bases, J lost 6 bases, and 6 bases lay in between. The CDR3 is 12 residues long. CDR1 MNHEY and CDR2 SVGAGI come from the germline V gene. As DNA, the CDR3 is TGTGCCAGCAGTTATGGGGCCAATGAGCAGTTCTTC. Protein: CASSYGANEQFF.

This clonotype was seen more than once but under ten times. The chain joins TRBV7-9 to TRBJ2-1, with TRBD1 matching 8 bases. Germline assignment: CDR1 SEHNR and CDR2 FQNEAQ (reference sequence). This CDR3 is 15 amino acids long. With V trimmed by 6 bases and J by 8 bases, 12 bases remained unmatched. The DNA for the CDR3 is TGTGCCAGCAGTTCAACAGGGGGAGAGGTATATGAGCAGTTCTTC. Amino acid sequence: CASSSTGGEVYEQFF.

This clonotype was seen a handful of times. The chain recombines TRBV7-3 with TRBJ2-7; D not certain. V lost 2 bases and J lost 0, with 11 bases in between. Germline loops: CDR1 SGHTA, CDR2 FQGTGA. The CDR3 sequence is 15 residues long. In DNA, the CDR3 is TGTGCCAGCAGCTTAGTTCCGGGCCTCTCCTACGAGCAGTACTTC. This sequence encodes CASSLVPGLSYEQYF.

The V and J genes are TRBV4-2 and TRBJ2-2, with 7 bases aligning to TRBD2. This CDR3 comprises 17 residues. In germline, CDR1 is LGHNA, CDR2 YNFKEQ. V trimming: 4 bases; J trimming: 5 bases; junction bases outside the gene matches: 13. The CDR3 DNA reads as TGTGCCAGCAGCCCCAGAACGCGGGAGTGGGAAACCGGGGAGCTGTTTTTT. Translation: CASSPRTREWETGELFF.

This clonotype has at least ten counts. The rearrangement uses TRBV7-3 and TRBJ2-6; tentative D call: TRBD2 (7 bases). The CDR3 totals 19 residues. V shed 4 bases and J shed 2 bases, with 21 bases lying between them. In germline, CDR1 is SGHTA, CDR2 FQGTGA. The CDR3 DNA is TGTGCCAGCAGCTCACCCAGGGGCGGGAGCTCTCCTGGGGCCAACGTCCTGACTTTC. Encoded protein: CASSSPRGGSSPGANVLTF.

Ten or more counts support this clonotype. The genes are TRBV4-2 and TRBJ1-3; possibly TRBD1 for D (5 bases). Trimming cost V 1 base and J 2 bases, with 18 bases left between them. Germline assignment: CDR1 LGHNA and CDR2 YNFKEQ. The CDR3 extends over 18 amino acids. The CDR3: CASSQAPRPGRAGNTIYF. CDR3 nucleotides: TGTGCCAGCAGCCAAGCTCCTCGGCCGGGCAGGGCTGGAAACACCATATATTTT.